This TCR beta chain emerged from a study of cytomegalovirus exposure and HLA in healthy donors (dated by TCRdb to about 2017). Regarding the complete study: According to an earlier analysis of 587 of the donors, 150 million to 200 million T cells yielded 100 million or so unique TCR beta sequences and 250 to 350 Gb of sequence data. Roughly 310 gigabases of sequencing data and tens of millions of unique TCR sequences were included in an early release covering around 600 HLA-typed donors. Of the 300 to 450 genotyped donors, approximately 83% fell in the genetic ancestry cluster associated with self-reported Caucasian donors. The study aimed to test whether cataloging public T cell receptors could reveal signatures of past pathogen exposure. The study profiled the T cell repertoires of 666 subjects by immunosequencing and related them to cytomegalovirus serostatus. In addition to the first cohort of 500 to 850 subjects, a separate validation cohort of approximately 110 different subjects was used. To predict cytomegalovirus infection status, the study combined high-throughput TCR immunosequencing, statistical association of individual TCRs with disease status, and machine learning. To study patterns of TCR occurrence, a later analysis re-analyzed previously published TCR beta repertoires from around 660 donors and added high-resolution HLA genotyping. In the later analysis, no new phenotypic data were used to find candidate immune exposures; instead, reliance was placed on TCR beta sequences and their occurrence across donors. An earlier analysis of around 640 of the donors used high-throughput TCR beta sequencing to judge whether each TCR beta V gene segment behaved as functional or pseudogenic. Donor age, sex, ethnicity and CMV serostatus were collected together with the repertoire data. A later genetic analysis took genome-wide SNP genotypes for about 55% of the roughly 700 donors and used that subset as a discovery cohort. Every discovery cohort repertoire had been produced on one sequencing platform. HLA typing covered class I and class II loci at four-digit resolution. Typing coverage differed by locus: A, B, C, DRB1 and DQB1 were typed in roughly 620-640 donors, DQA1 in approximately 520, DPA1 in 600 to 610, and DPB1 in about 450. About 5 DR-DQ haplotypes were handled as single units for association and clustering, since linkage in the cohort was strong. Among 398 genotyped donors of the cohort, an average of approximately 240,000 unique TCR beta nucleotide sequences was sequenced per donor, of which 15% to 20% were non-productive. Study-wide findings and limitations: The study gave a list of over 150 TCR beta chains associated with cytomegalovirus. Presence/absence analyses assumed roughly uniform sequencing depth across donors, an assumption that may not hold. When HLA alleles, especially DR and DQ, strongly co-occurred, TCR associations were difficult to assign to individual alleles. HLA typing was unavailable for some donors at each locus, so association tests used only the typed subset. Most TCR sequences were observed very rarely across donors, whereas some public TCRs were present in many individuals. CMV serostatus was the only immune exposure information available for the cohort. Several of the top co-occurrence clusters appeared to be linked to parvovirus B19, influenza, CMV and Epstein-Barr virus, according to a later analysis. Some IMGT-functional V segments, including TRBV6-2 and TRBV6-3, could not be told apart with the 87-base-pair reads, so those segments were excluded. A later analysis associated around 16,000 TCR beta sequences with specific HLA alleles at a false discovery rate of 0.05. The sequencing pipeline was judged likely to have produced a cluster of highly shared sequence variants as a technical artifact. An earlier analysis of approximately 500 of the donors showed that most TCR beta V segments appeared in productive rearrangements either about 87% or about 30% of the time, which broadly matched IMGT annotations. Cytomegalovirus status was reported to be diagnosed by the classifier with high specificity and sensitivity in both the original and validation cohorts. Only TCR beta chains were sequenced in this cohort, and the absence of alpha or paired-chain data limited detectable features. According to a later analysis, most CMV-associated TCR beta chains appeared to be HLA-restricted, and the HLA associations seemed to be driven largely by CMV exposure. A later analysis found that TCR association rates varied across HLA loci, with DRB1 alleles showing the most associated TCRs and HLA-C alleles the fewest. Approximately 16 rarely observed V segments, including chromosome 9 orphons, were excluded from the earlier analysis of a few hundred of the donors because counts were too low. Correlated functional status among segregating V segments might be attributable to linkage disequilibrium, but an unknown experimental factor could not be ruled out. The authors suggested that the approach could potentially be extended to other disease states and immunological phenotypes. A further reported finding was that TCR beta sequences accurately predicted the HLA-A and HLA-B alleles for most subjects in the first cohort. Compared with equally common non-associated chains, HLA-associated TCR beta chains in a later analysis were more clonally expanded and had lower generation probabilities. Compared with the approximately 600-donor mean, donors in an Asian-associated ancestry cluster had fewer N-insertions in productive TCRs, according to a later genetic analysis. In vitro tests confirmed that a few of the cytomegalovirus-associated TCR beta chains recognize cytomegalovirus antigens. An association between a missense DCLRE1C variant and V-gene and J-gene trimming of TCR beta chains was found in a later genetic analysis and replicated in an independent cohort.

To note about this clone: The antigen this receptor binds is unknown. Base qualities are not at hand, and no much larger clone is one base apart.

In total, more than 500 healthy bone marrow donors made up the cohort. Cohort members were all nominally healthy when sampled, although unrecorded immune exposures were likely present. The donor was CMV seronegative and belonged to the group of 352 seronegative cohort members. Each donor provided a peripheral blood sample, and peripheral blood mononuclear cells were used for TCR beta sequencing. The Qiagen DNeasy Blood Extraction Kit was used to extract genomic DNA from the blood cell samples. Including the terminal cysteine and phenylalanine, the CDR3 comprises 15 residues. Only the CDR3 region is kept as DNA, spanning 45 bases read in frame from base 1. Based on the germline V gene, the CDR1 and CDR2 sequences are SGHVS and FNYEAQ. The germline ends are 14 bases apart after V is trimmed by 5 bases and J by 0 bases. The method was the immunoSEQ multiplex PCR assay. The multiplex PCR relied on a mix of 60 forward primers for TCR Vbeta segments and 13 reverse primers for TCR Jbeta segments. A multiplex PCR assay on genomic DNA amplified the CDR3 region of rearranged TCR beta genes. Amplified TCR beta libraries were sequenced as 87-base-pair reads on the Illumina HiSeq System. Per the authors' processing: A later analysis tallied 75 million to 95 million unique TCR beta chains across the roughly 610 repertoires, and 10 million to 11 million of those chains were shared by two or more donors. A nearest-neighbor algorithm error-corrected the raw reads and collapsed the reads into unique sequences, merging closely related sequences to remove PCR and sequencing errors. V, D and J gene segments were assigned by aligning CDR3 sequences to IMGT reference sequences. For a sequence to be retained, a match of at least six nucleotides to both a V gene segment and a J gene segment was required. A rearrangement counted as productive if the CDR3 had no stop codons and remained in frame with V and J, and every other rearrangement counted as non-productive. CDR3 was defined according to IMGT convention as the region running from the second conserved V-encoded cysteine to the conserved J-encoded phenylalanine. In an earlier analysis of just under 600 of the donors, sequences lacking an unambiguous match to a single V gene segment were excluded. An earlier analysis of some 610 of the donors called V segments functional above 56.7% productive rearrangements and segregating when the between-donor standard deviation exceeded 5%. To diagnose cytomegalovirus status from the catalog of TCR beta chain sequences, a statistical classification framework was built. A later analysis assigned V and J genes by comparing TCR nucleotide sequences with IMGT/GENE-DB human TR gene sequences. Using the TCRdist pipeline, a later analysis assigned CDR3 sequences along with most-parsimonious VDJ recombination scenarios. In a later analysis, each TCR beta chain was defined by its CDR3 amino acid sequence together with its V-gene family, and reads without a unique V-gene family were excluded. In a later analysis, 450 to 600 highly shared, low-generation-probability nucleotide sequences were removed to address suspected cross-contamination and a sequencing artifact. In a later analysis, a clonal expansion index was calculated for each public chain from normalized within-repertoire ranks of inferred template counts. A later analysis computed generation probabilities with a VDJ recombination model fitted to out-of-frame rearrangements, and checked the results against IGoR. In a later analysis, hypergeometric tests were used to score TCR-TCR, TCR-HLA and TCR-CMV co-occurrence, with a repertoire-size bias correction applied to TCR pairs. False discovery rates were estimated in a later analysis by permuting HLA or CMV assignments 20 times. In a later analysis, co-occurring TCRs were grouped using DBSCAN, with TCRdist sequence similarity added in when clustering inside HLA-allele-positive subsets. Co-occurrence clustering excluded repertoires with fewer than 30,000 or more than 120,000 public chains, plus five with anomalous nucleotide sharing. In its TCRdb copy, this immuneACCESS table keeps in-frame sequences only and misses some clones. Where compared with another copy, unresolved V genes explain less than half of these, and the others have no known cause. V, J and clone size are taken as reported in that table, and D and trimming were inferred from the DNA itself. Here the sample has 110,000 or so clones; around 70% occur a single time. In total, the top ten clones hold roughly 3% of the sample.

The origin of this receptor is a man aged 25 to 45 in good health and CMV-seronegative. Sequencing was performed on PBMCs. The V gene is TRBV7-6 and the J gene is TRBJ2-7, and TRBD2 may be the D gene, going by 5 matching bases. This receptor carries the CDR3 CASSISWRSSYEQYF. The nucleotides are TGTGCCAGCAGCATCTCTTGGAGGAGCTCCTACGAGCAGTACTTC.